This is a list of T cell receptor beta chains from one sample in a study of blood T cell repertoires in COVID-19. Assay used: immunoSEQ multiplex PCR; TCRdb lists only in-frame clones, some missing. This sample has 220,000 or so clones, with almost 90% found just once. Sequencing was done on a sample of PBMCs or T cells enriched from blood (not recorded which). The receptors derive from a man aged 30-40 years who had been exposed to COVID-19. CDR3s include the opening cysteine and the closing phenylalanine or tryptophan. D genes are given only for firm matches. Not every row has a clone size; where given, it reads once, few, many or a size class.

V gene: TRBV11-2
D gene: TRBD1
J gene: TRBJ1-2
clone size: NA
CDR3 DNA: TGTGCCAGCAGCCCGGGACAGGGGGGCTACACCTTC
CDR3 protein: CASSPGQGGYTF

V gene: TRBV7-2
D gene: TRBD2
J gene: TRBJ2-5
clone size: NA
CDR3 DNA: TGTGCCAGCAGTCCAGTAGCGGGGATGGGGGAGACCCAGTACTTC
CDR3 protein: CASSPVAGMGETQYF

V gene: TRBV5-1
D gene: TRBD2
J gene: TRBJ2-3
clone size: NA
CDR3 DNA: TGCGCCAGCAGCTTACTAGCGGGGGGGCTAGTAGATACGCAGTATTTT
CDR3 protein: CASSLLAGGLVDTQYF

V gene: TRBV3-1/TRBV3-2
D gene: NA
J gene: TRBJ1-1
clone size: NA
CDR3 DNA: TGTGCCAGCAGTCACAGGGATGGCATTGAAGCTTTCTTT
CDR3 protein: CASSHRDGIEAFF

V gene: TRBV7-3
D gene: TRBD2
J gene: TRBJ2-3
clone size: NA
CDR3 DNA: TGTGCCAGCAGCTTAATAGCGGGGGTCCCAGATACGCAGTATTTT
CDR3 protein: CASSLIAGVPDTQYF

V gene: TRBV7-2
D gene: NA
J gene: TRBJ1-2
clone size: once
CDR3 DNA: TGTGCCAGCAGCTTAGCATCCCCGGGGTATGGCTACACCTTC
CDR3 protein: CASSLASPGYGYTF

V gene: TRBV27
D gene: NA
J gene: TRBJ2-7
clone size: NA
CDR3 DNA: TGTGCCAGCAGTCGACATCCGCACGAGCAGTACTTC
CDR3 protein: CASSRHPHEQYF

V gene: TRBV6-2/TRBV6-3
D gene: TRBD1
J gene: TRBJ1-2
clone size: NA
CDR3 DNA: TGTGCCAGCAGTTTCCCAGGGGGCAATGGCTACACCTTC
CDR3 protein: CASSFPGGNGYTF

V gene: TRBV5-1
D gene: NA
J gene: TRBJ1-1
clone size: NA
CDR3 DNA: TGCGCCAGCAGACCGTCGCTTGGTTCCGGGGTCACTGAAGCTTTCTTT
CDR3 protein: CASRPSLGSGVTEAFF

V gene: TRBV3-1/TRBV3-2
D gene: NA
J gene: TRBJ2-1
clone size: NA
CDR3 DNA: TGTGCCAGCAGCTTCCGGGGGAATGAGCAGTTCTTC
CDR3 protein: CASSFRGNEQFF

V gene: TRBV29-1
D gene: TRBD1
J gene: TRBJ2-7
clone size: NA
CDR3 DNA: TGCAGCGTTGAGACAGGGCTCTACGAGCAGTACTTC
CDR3 protein: CSVETGLYEQYF

V gene: TRBV24-1
D gene: NA
J gene: TRBJ1-2
clone size: once
CDR3 DNA: TGTGCCACCAGTGATTCAGGGACTAACTATGGCTACACCTTC
CDR3 protein: CATSDSGTNYGYTF

V gene: TRBV2
D gene: TRBD1
J gene: TRBJ1-3
clone size: NA
CDR3 DNA: TGTGCCAGCAGGTCAACAGGGGGCAGAAACACCATATATTTT
CDR3 protein: CASRSTGGRNTIYF

V gene: TRBV19
D gene: NA
J gene: TRBJ1-5
clone size: NA
CDR3 DNA: TGTGCCAGTAGCCTATACGTCACAGATAGCAATCAGCCCCAGCATTTT
CDR3 protein: CASSLYVTDSNQPQHF

V gene: TRBV7-2
D gene: TRBD2
J gene: TRBJ2-3
clone size: NA
CDR3 DNA: TGTGCCAGCAGCTTCCAGCGGGGGGCCGGAGATACGCAGTATTTT
CDR3 protein: CASSFQRGAGDTQYF

V gene: TRBV29-1
D gene: TRBD2
J gene: TRBJ2-3
clone size: NA
CDR3 DNA: TGCAGCGTCCGGACTAGCGGGGGGCATACGCAGTATTTT
CDR3 protein: CSVRTSGGHTQYF

V gene: TRBV4-3
D gene: TRBD1
J gene: TRBJ1-6
clone size: NA
CDR3 DNA: TGCGCCAGCAGCCGAAAACTAACAGGGGACTATAATTCACCCCTCCACTTT
CDR3 protein: CASSRKLTGDYNSPLHF

V gene: TRBV4-3
D gene: TRBD2
J gene: TRBJ2-7
clone size: NA
CDR3 DNA: TGCGCCAGCAGCCAAGATAGCGGGGGGTTCTACGAGCAGTACTTC
CDR3 protein: CASSQDSGGFYEQYF

V gene: TRBV11-2
D gene: TRBD2
J gene: TRBJ2-1
clone size: NA
CDR3 DNA: TGTGCCAGCAGCTCGGCTGGGGGGGGGAGGTACAATGAGCAGTTCTTC
CDR3 protein: CASSSAGGGRYNEQFF

V gene: TRBV10-3
D gene: TRBD1
J gene: TRBJ1-5
clone size: once
CDR3 DNA: TGTGCCATCAGTGAGGAGGGGGCTCCCAATCAGCCCCAGCATTTT
CDR3 protein: CAISEEGAPNQPQHF

V gene: TRBV5-6
D gene: NA
J gene: TRBJ1-4
clone size: NA
CDR3 DNA: TGTGCCAGCAGCCGTATACAAGACAGGAACAATGAAAAACTGTTTTTT
CDR3 protein: CASSRIQDRNNEKLFF

V gene: TRBV7-8
D gene: TRBD1
J gene: TRBJ2-5
clone size: NA
CDR3 DNA: TGTGCCAGCAGCCCTATCGGGACAGGGGGGGAGACCCAGTACTTC
CDR3 protein: CASSPIGTGGETQYF

V gene: TRBV5-4
D gene: TRBD1
J gene: TRBJ2-5
clone size: NA
CDR3 DNA: TGTGCCAGCAGCGTCTCACAGGGGCAGGTGGAGACCCAGTACTTC
CDR3 protein: CASSVSQGQVETQYF

V gene: TRBV6-5
D gene: TRBD1
J gene: TRBJ2-2
clone size: NA
CDR3 DNA: TGTGCCAGCACCACGGACAGGGATACCGGGGAGCTGTTTTTT
CDR3 protein: CASTTDRDTGELFF

V gene: TRBV30
D gene: TRBD1
J gene: TRBJ1-2
clone size: few
CDR3 DNA: TGTGCCTGGAGTGTACAGGGGATCCATGGCTACACCTTC
CDR3 protein: CAWSVQGIHGYTF

V gene: TRBV23-1
D gene: TRBD1
J gene: TRBJ1-1
clone size: NA
CDR3 DNA: TGCGCCAGCAGGACCACAGGGGGCGCAGATGAAGCTTTCTTT
CDR3 protein: CASRTTGGADEAFF

V gene: TRBV11-2
D gene: TRBD2
J gene: TRBJ2-5
clone size: NA
CDR3 DNA: TGTGCCAGCAGCTACCCGTCTAGGGGAGCGGGGCAAGAGACCCAGTACTTC
CDR3 protein: CASSYPSRGAGQETQYF

V gene: TRBV6-2/TRBV6-3
D gene: NA
J gene: TRBJ2-7
clone size: NA
CDR3 DNA: TGTGCCAGCAGTTACTGGGCGGGGAACACCTACGAGCAGTACTTC
CDR3 protein: CASSYWAGNTYEQYF

V gene: TRBV25-1
D gene: TRBD1
J gene: TRBJ1-5
clone size: NA
CDR3 DNA: TGTGCCAGCAGTGCCGAACAGGGGTTGGGGGATCAGCCCCAGCATTTT
CDR3 protein: CASSAEQGLGDQPQHF

V gene: TRBV30
D gene: NA
J gene: TRBJ2-6
clone size: once
CDR3 DNA: TGTGCCTGGAGCGCGGCCCTGAGCTCTGGGGCCAACGTCCTGACTTTC
CDR3 protein: CAWSAALSSGANVLTF

V gene: TRBV11-2
D gene: NA
J gene: TRBJ2-2
clone size: NA
CDR3 DNA: TGTGCCAGCAGCTCCATCAGGGGGGCAAGGGCCGGGGAGCTGTTTTTT
CDR3 protein: CASSSIRGARAGELFF

V gene: TRBV6-5
D gene: TRBD1
J gene: TRBJ2-7
clone size: NA
CDR3 DNA: TGTGCCAGCAGTTACTCTATACAGGGGTTAACCTACGAGCAGTACTTC
CDR3 protein: CASSYSIQGLTYEQYF

V gene: TRBV3-1/TRBV3-2
D gene: TRBD1
J gene: TRBJ1-4
clone size: NA
CDR3 DNA: TGTGCCAGCAGCCAGACAGGGGGCCCTAATGAAAAACTGTTTTTT
CDR3 protein: CASSQTGGPNEKLFF

V gene: TRBV9
D gene: TRBD2
J gene: TRBJ2-7
clone size: NA
CDR3 DNA: TGTGCCAGCAGCGTGGGACTAGCGGGGGCCCTGAGCTCCTACGAGCAGTACTTC
CDR3 protein: CASSVGLAGALSSYEQYF

V gene: TRBV29-1
D gene: NA
J gene: TRBJ1-1
clone size: NA
CDR3 DNA: TGCAGCTCGGTCGTGAACACTGAAGCTTTCTTT
CDR3 protein: CSSVVNTEAFF

V gene: TRBV27
D gene: TRBD1
J gene: TRBJ1-5
clone size: NA
CDR3 DNA: TGTGCCAGCAGCCGGGGACAGGGAGGCAATCAGCCCCAGCATTTT
CDR3 protein: CASSRGQGGNQPQHF

V gene: TRBV5-1
D gene: NA
J gene: TRBJ2-5
clone size: few
CDR3 DNA: TGCGCCAGCAGCATAGACTTACAAGAGACCCAGTACTTC
CDR3 protein: CASSIDLQETQYF

V gene: TRBV2
D gene: NA
J gene: TRBJ1-3
clone size: NA
CDR3 DNA: TGTGCCAGCAGTGACCGCAGGCGCTCAAACAGGTTGGGTGGAAACACCATATATTTT
CDR3 protein: CASSDRRRSNRLGGNTIYF

V gene: TRBV10-3
D gene: NA
J gene: TRBJ2-5
clone size: NA
CDR3 DNA: TGTGCCACCCGGCTCGGGGAGACCCAGTACTTC
CDR3 protein: CATRLGETQYF

V gene: TRBV6-2/TRBV6-3
D gene: TRBD2
J gene: TRBJ2-1
clone size: NA
CDR3 DNA: TGTGCCAGCAGTCTGTCCCTAGCGGGGTTCCCCAATGAGCAGTTCTTC
CDR3 protein: CASSLSLAGFPNEQFF

V gene: TRBV6-5
D gene: NA
J gene: TRBJ2-7
clone size: NA
CDR3 DNA: TGTGCCAGCAGTTACTCGGGGGGCGAGCAGTACTTC
CDR3 protein: CASSYSGGEQYF

V gene: TRBV6-5
D gene: TRBD1
J gene: TRBJ1-1
clone size: once
CDR3 DNA: TGTGCCAGCAACCCGGGACAGGGGCGCGAAGCTTTCTTT
CDR3 protein: CASNPGQGREAFF

V gene: TRBV10-3
D gene: NA
J gene: TRBJ2-7
clone size: NA
CDR3 DNA: TGTGCCATCAGTGAGGGGCAAACCAAGTACTTC
CDR3 protein: CAISEGQTKYF

V gene: TRBV11-2
D gene: TRBD2
J gene: TRBJ2-5
clone size: NA
CDR3 DNA: TGTGCCAGCAGCTTAGAAGGGACTAGAGAAGAGACCCAGTACTTC
CDR3 protein: CASSLEGTREETQYF

V gene: TRBV27
D gene: NA
J gene: TRBJ1-2
clone size: NA
CDR3 DNA: TGTGCCAGCAGGGGGCCGGGAGCTCCTAACTATGGCTACACCTTC
CDR3 protein: CASRGPGAPNYGYTF

V gene: TRBV4-3
D gene: TRBD2
J gene: TRBJ2-2
clone size: NA
CDR3 DNA: TGCGCCAGCAGCCAACCGATAGCGGGAACCGACTTTCCCGGGGAGCTGTTTTTT
CDR3 protein: CASSQPIAGTDFPGELFF

V gene: TRBV28
D gene: NA
J gene: TRBJ1-2
clone size: NA
CDR3 DNA: TGTGCCAGCAGTGTCCAGGGGCGCGGAGATTATGGCTACACCTTC
CDR3 protein: CASSVQGRGDYGYTF

V gene: TRBV5-4
D gene: TRBD1
J gene: TRBJ2-1
clone size: NA
CDR3 DNA: TGTGCCAGCAGCAACCCTGCGACAGGGAACAATGAGCAGTTCTTC
CDR3 protein: CASSNPATGNNEQFF

V gene: TRBV5-6
D gene: NA
J gene: TRBJ2-7
clone size: NA
CDR3 DNA: TGTGCCAGCAGCACCGGCCAACGGATAGGTCACTACTACGAGCAGTACTTC
CDR3 protein: CASSTGQRIGHYYEQYF

V gene: TRBV7-9
D gene: NA
J gene: TRBJ1-1
clone size: NA
CDR3 DNA: TGTGCCAGCAGCTTAGACGGGGTCCGCACTGAAGCTTTCTTT
CDR3 protein: CASSLDGVRTEAFF

V gene: TRBV7-2
D gene: NA
J gene: TRBJ2-2
clone size: NA
CDR3 DNA: TGTGCCAGCAGCCCAAGAGGGCAGAACACCGGGGAGCTGTTTTTT
CDR3 protein: CASSPRGQNTGELFF

V gene: TRBV6-2/TRBV6-3
D gene: NA
J gene: TRBJ2-2
clone size: NA
CDR3 DNA: TGTGCCAGCAGCCATATCACCGGGGAGCTGTTTTTT
CDR3 protein: CASSHITGELFF

V gene: TRBV11-2
D gene: TRBD1
J gene: TRBJ2-7
clone size: NA
CDR3 DNA: TGTGCCAGCAGCTTGGGACAGGTGAACGAGCAGTACTTC
CDR3 protein: CASSLGQVNEQYF